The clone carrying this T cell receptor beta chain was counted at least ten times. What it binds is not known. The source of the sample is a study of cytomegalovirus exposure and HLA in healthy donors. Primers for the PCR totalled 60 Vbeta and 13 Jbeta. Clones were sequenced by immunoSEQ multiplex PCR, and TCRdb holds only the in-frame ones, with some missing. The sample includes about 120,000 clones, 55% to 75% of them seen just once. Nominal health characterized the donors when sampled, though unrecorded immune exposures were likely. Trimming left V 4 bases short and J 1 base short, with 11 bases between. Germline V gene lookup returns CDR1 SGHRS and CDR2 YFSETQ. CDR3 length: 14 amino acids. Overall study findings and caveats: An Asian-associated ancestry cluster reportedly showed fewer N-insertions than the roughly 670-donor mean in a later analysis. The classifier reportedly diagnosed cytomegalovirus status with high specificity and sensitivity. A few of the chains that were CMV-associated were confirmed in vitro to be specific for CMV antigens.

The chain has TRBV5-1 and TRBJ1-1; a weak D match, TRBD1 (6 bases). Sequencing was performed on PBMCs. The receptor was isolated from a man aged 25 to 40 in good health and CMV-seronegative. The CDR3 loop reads CASSIQGANTEAFF. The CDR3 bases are TGCGCCAGCAGCATACAGGGAGCGAACACTGAAGCTTTCTTT.